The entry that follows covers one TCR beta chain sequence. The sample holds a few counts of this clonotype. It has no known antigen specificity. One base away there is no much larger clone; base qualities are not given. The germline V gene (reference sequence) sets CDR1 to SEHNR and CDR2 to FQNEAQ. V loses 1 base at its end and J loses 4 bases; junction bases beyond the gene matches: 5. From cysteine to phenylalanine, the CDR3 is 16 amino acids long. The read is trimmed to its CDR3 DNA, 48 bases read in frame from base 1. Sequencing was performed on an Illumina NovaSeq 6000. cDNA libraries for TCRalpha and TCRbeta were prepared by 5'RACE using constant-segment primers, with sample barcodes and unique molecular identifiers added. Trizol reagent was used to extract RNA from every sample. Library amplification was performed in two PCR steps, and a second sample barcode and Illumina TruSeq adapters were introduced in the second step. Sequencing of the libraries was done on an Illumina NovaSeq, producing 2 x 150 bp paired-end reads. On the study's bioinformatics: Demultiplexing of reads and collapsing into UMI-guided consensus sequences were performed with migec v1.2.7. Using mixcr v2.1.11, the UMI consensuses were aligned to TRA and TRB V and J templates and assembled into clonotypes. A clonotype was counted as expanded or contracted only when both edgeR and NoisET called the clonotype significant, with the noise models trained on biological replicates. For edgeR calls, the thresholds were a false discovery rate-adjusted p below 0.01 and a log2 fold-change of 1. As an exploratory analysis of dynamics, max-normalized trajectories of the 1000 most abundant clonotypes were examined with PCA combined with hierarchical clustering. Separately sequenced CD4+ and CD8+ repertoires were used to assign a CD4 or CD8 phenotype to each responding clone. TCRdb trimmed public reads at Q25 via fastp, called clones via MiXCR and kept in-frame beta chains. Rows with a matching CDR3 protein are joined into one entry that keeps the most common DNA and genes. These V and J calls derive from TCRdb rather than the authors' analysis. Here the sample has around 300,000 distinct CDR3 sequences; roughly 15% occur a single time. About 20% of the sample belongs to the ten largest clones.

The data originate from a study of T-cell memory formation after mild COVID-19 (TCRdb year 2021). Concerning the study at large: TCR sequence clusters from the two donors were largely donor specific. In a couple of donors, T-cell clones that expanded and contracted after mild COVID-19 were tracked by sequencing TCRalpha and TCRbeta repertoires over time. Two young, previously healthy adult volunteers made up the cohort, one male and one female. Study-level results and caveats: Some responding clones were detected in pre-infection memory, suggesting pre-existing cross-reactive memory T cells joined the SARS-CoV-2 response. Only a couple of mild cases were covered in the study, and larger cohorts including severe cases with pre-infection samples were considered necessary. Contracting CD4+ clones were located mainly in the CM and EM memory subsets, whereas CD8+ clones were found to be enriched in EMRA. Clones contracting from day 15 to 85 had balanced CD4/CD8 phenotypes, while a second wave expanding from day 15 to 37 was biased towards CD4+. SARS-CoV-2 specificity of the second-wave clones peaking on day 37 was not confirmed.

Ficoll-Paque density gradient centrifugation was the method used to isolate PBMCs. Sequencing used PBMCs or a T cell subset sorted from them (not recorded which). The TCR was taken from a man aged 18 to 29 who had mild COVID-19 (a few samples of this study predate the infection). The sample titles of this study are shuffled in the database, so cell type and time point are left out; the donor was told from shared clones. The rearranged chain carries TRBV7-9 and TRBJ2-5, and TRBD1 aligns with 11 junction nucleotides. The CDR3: CASSLGDRGVRETQYF. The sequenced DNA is TGTGCCAGCAGCTTAGGGGACAGGGGGGTCCGAGAGACCCAGTACTTC.